This TCR beta chain was sequenced for a study of blood T cell repertoires in COVID-19. This CDR3 is built from 14 residues. From germline, CDR1 is MDHEN and CDR2 SYDVKM. V was pared by 10 bases and J by 2 bases, with 9 bases of the junction left unmatched. In the original processing: Cell counts per sample came from amplifying reference gene primers. Clones were read by immunoSEQ multiplex PCR, and TCRdb kept only the in-frame ones, dropping some. V, J and clone size were drawn from that table, and D and trimming were deduced from the DNA. The repertoire includes about 340,000 clones, about 86% of them detected once, and around 4.4% sits in the top ten.

This TCR derives from a woman aged 40 to 50 with acute COVID-19. The sequenced material came from PBMCs or T cells enriched from blood (not recorded which). The rearrangement joins TRBV28 to TRBJ1-2; 8 bases are a match to TRBD1. DNA for the CDR3: TGTGCCACCTTGAACAGGGGGACCAACTATGGCTACACCTTC. Translation gives CATLNRGTNYGYTF.